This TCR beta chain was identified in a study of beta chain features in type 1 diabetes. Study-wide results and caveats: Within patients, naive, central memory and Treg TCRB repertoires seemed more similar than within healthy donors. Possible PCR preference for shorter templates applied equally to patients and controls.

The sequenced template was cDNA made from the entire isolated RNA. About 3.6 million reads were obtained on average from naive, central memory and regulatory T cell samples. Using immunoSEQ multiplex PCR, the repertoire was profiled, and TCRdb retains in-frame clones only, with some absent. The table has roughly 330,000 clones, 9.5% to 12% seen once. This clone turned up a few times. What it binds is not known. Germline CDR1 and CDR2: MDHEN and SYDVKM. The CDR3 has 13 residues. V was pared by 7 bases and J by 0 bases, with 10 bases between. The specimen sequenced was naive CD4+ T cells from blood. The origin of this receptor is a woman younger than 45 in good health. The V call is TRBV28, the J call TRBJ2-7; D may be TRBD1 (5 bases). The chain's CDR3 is CASIQTDSYEQYF. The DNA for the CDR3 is TGTGCCAGCATCCAGACAGACTCCTACGAGCAGTACTTC.